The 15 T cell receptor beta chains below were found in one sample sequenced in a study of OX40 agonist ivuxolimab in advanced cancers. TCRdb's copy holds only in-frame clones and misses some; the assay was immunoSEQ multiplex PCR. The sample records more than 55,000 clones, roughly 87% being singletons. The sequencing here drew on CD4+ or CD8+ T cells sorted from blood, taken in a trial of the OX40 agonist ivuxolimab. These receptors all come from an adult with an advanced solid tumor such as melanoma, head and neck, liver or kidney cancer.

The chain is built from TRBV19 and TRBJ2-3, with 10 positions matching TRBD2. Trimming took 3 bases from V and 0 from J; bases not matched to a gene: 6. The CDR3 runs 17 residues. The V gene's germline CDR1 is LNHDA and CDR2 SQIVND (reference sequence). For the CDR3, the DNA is TGTGCCAGTAGTATCCTGGGACTAGCGTCGAGCACAGATACGCAGTATTTT. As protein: CASSILGLASSTDTQYF.

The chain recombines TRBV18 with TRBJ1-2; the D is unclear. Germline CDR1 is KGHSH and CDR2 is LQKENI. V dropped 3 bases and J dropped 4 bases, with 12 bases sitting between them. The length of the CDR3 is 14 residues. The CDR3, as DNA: TGTGCCAGCTCACCCTTGTTGGATACCTATGGCTACACCTTC. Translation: CASSPLLDTYGYTF.

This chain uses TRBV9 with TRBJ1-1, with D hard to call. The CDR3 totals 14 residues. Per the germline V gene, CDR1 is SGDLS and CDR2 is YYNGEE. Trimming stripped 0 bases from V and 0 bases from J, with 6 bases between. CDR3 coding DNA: TGTGCCAGCAGCGTAGGGTGGATGAACACTGAAGCTTTCTTT. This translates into CASSVGWMNTEAFF. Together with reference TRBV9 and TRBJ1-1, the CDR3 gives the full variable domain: DSGVTQTPKHLITATGQRVTLRCSPRSGDLSVYWYQQSLDQGLQFLIQYYNGEERAKGNILERFSAQQFPDLHSELNLSSLELGDSALYFCASSVGWMNTEAFFGQGTRLTVV.

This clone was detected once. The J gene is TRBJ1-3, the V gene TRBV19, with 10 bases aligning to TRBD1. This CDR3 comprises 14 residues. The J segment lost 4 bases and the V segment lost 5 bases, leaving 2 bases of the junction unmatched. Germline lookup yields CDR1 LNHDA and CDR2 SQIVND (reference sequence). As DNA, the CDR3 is TGTGCCAGTAGTCCGGGACAGGGGGGAAACACCATATATTTT. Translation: CASSPGQGGNTIYF.

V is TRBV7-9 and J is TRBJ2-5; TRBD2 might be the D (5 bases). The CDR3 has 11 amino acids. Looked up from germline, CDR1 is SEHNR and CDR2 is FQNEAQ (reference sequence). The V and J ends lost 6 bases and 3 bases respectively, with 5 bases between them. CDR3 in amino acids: CASRREETQYF. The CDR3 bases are TGTGCCAGCAGGAGGGAAGAGACCCAGTACTTC.

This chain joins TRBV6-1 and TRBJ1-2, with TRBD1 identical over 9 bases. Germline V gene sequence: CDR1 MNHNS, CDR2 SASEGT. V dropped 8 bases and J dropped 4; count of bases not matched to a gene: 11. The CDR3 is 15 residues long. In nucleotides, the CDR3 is TGTGCCAGCTCACCCGGGACAGGGCTCGGCTATGGCTACACCTTC. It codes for CASSPGTGLGYGYTF.

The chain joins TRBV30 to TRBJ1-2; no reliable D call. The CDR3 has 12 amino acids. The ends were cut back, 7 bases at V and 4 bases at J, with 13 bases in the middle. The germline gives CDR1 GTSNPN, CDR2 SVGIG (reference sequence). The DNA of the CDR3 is TGTGCCTCTCTAACGGCCTTCTATGGCTACACCTTC. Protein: CASLTAFYGYTF.

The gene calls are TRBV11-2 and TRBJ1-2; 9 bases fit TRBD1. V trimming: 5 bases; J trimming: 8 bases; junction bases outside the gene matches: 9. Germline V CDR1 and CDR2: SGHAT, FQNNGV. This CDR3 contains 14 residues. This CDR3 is CASSIHLTGGGYTF. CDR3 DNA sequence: TGTGCCAGCAGCATCCACCTGACAGGGGGGGGCTACACCTTC.

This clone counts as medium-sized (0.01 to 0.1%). The CDR3 spells CAGTGGYGYTF. In nucleotides, the CDR3 is TGTGCCGGCACAGGCGGCTATGGCTACACCTTC. V gene TRBV19 combines with J gene TRBJ1-2, with D perhaps TRBD1 (5 bases). The germline gives CDR1 LNHDA, CDR2 SQIVND (reference sequence). V dropped 11 bases and J dropped 4 bases, with 11 bases sitting between them. This CDR3 has 11 amino acids. The complete variable domain, with remaining parts taken from reference TRBV19 and TRBJ1-2, reads DGGITQSPKYLFRKEGQNVTLSCEQNLNHDAMYWYRQDPGQGLRLIYYSQIVNDFQKGDIAEGYSVSREKKESFPLTVTSAQKNPTAFYLCAGTGGYGYTFGSGTRLTVV.

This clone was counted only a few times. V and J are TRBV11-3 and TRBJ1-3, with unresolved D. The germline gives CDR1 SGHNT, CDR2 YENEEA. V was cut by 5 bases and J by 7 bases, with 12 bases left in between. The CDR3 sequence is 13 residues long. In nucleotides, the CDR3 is TGTGCCAGCAGCGCCGACTCAAGGAACACCATATATTTT. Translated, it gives CASSADSRNTIYF.

The CDR3 nucleotides are TGTGCCAGCAGCACCAAACCAGGGGGGCCCTACAATGAGCAGTTCTTC. Its translation: CASSTKPGGPYNEQFF. This chain uses TRBV11-1 with TRBJ2-1; TRBD1 might be the D (7 bases). Trimming left V 5 bases short and J 2 bases short, with 16 bases between. This CDR3 is built from 16 residues. Germline CDR1 and CDR2: SGHAT and FQDESV (reference sequence).

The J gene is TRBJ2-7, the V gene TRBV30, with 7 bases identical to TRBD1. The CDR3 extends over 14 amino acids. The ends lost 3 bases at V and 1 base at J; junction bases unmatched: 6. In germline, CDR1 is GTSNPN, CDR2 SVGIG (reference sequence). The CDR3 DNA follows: TGTGCCTGGAGCCCTCCGGGACAGTCCTACGAGCAGTACTTC. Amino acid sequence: CAWSPPGQSYEQYF.

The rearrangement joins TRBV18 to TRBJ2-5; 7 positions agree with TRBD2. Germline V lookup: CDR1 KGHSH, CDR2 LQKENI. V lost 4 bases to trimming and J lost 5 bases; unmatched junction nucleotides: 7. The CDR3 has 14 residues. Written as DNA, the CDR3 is TGTGCCAGCTCACTTACTAGCGCGGTTGAGACCCAGTACTTC. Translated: CASSLTSAVETQYF.

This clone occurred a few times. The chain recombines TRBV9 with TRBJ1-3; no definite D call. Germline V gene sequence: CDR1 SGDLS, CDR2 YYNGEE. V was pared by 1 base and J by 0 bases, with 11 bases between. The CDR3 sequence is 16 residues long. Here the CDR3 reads CASSVLGDSSGNTIYF. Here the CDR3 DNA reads TGTGCCAGCAGCGTATTAGGTGATAGCTCTGGAAACACCATATATTTT.

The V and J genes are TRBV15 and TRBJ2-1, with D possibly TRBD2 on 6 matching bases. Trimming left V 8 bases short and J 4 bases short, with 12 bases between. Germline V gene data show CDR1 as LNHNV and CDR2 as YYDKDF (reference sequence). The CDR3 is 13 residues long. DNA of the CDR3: TGTGCCACCCGGGAGAGTGGATACAATGAGCAGTTCTTC. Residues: CATRESGYNEQFF.